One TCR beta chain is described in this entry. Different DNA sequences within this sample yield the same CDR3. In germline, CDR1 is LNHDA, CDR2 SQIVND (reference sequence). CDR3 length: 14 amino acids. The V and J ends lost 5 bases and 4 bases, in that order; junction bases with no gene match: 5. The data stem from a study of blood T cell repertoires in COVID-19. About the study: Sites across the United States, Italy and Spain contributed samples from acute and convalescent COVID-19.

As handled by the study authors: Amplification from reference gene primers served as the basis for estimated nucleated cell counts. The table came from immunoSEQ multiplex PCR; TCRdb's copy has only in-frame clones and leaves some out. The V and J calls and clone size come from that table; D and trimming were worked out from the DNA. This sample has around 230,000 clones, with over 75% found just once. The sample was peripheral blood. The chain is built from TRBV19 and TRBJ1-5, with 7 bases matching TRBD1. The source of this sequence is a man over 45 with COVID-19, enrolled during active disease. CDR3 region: CASSPGQYNQPQHF. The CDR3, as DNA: TGTGCCAGTAGTCCGGGACAGTATAATCAGCCCCAGCATTTT.